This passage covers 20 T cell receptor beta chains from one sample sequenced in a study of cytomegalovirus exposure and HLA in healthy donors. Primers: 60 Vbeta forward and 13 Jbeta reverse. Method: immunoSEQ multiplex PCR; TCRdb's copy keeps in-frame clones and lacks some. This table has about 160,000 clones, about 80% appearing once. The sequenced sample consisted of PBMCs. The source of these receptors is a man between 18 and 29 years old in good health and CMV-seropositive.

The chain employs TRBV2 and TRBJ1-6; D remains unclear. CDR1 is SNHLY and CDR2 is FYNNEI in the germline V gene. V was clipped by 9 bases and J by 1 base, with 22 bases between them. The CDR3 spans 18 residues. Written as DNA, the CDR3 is TGTGCCAGAAAAGAGGGTGCCCGAGGGAGGTCCTATAATTCACCCCTCCACTTT. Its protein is CARKEGARGRSYNSPLHF.

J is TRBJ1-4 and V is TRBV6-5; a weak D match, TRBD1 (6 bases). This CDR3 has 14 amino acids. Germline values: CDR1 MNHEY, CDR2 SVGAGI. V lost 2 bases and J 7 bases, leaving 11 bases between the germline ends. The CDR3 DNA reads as TGTGCCAGCAGTTACCGCAGGGGTGGTGAAAAACTGTTTTTT. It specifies CASSYRRGGEKLFF.

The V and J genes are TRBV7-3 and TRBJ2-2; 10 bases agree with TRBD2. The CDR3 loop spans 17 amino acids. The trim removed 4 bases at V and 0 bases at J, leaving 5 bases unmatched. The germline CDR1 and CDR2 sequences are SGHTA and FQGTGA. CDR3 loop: CASSWGSGGANTGELFF. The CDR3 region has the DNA TGTGCCAGCAGCTGGGGAAGCGGGGGGGCGAACACCGGGGAGCTGTTTTTT. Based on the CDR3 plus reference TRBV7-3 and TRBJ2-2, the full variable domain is GAGVSQTPSNKVTEKGKYVELRCDPISGHTALYWYRQSLGQGPEFLIYFQGTGAADDSGLPNDRFFAVRPEGSVSTLKIQRTERGDSAVYLCASSWGSGGANTGELFFGEGSRLTVL.

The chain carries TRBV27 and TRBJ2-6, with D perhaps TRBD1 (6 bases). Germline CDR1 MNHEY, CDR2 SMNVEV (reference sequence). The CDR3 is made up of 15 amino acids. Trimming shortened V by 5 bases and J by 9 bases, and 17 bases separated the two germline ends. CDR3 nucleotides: TGTGCCAGCAGTCCCTGGCAGGGGAAGGTCAACGTCCTGACTTTC. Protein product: CASSPWQGKVNVLTF. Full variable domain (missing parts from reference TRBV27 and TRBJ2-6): EAQVTQNPRYLITVTGKKLTVTCSQNMNHEYMSWYRQDPGLGLRQIYYSMNVEVTDKGDVPEGYKVSRKEKRNFPLILESPSPNQTSLYFCASSPWQGKVNVLTFGAGSRLTVL.

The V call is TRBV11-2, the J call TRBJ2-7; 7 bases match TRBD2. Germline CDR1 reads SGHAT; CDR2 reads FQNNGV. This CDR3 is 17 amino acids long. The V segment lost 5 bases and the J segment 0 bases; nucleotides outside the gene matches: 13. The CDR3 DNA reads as TGTGCCAGCAGCGACCCTCCGGCTAGCGGCGTCTCCTACGAGCAGTACTTC. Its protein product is CASSDPPASGVSYEQYF.

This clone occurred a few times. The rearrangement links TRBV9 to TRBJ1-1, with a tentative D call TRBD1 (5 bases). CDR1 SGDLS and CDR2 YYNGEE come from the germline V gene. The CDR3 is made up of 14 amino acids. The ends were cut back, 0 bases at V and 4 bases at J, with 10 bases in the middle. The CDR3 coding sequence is TGTGCCAGCAGCGTAGATCTGGGGGGCACTGAAGCTTTCTTT. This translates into CASSVDLGGTEAFF.

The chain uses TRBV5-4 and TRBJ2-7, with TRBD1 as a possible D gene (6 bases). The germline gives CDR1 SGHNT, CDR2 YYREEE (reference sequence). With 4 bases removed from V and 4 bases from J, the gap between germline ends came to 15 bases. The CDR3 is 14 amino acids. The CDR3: CASSRSSDRYEQYF. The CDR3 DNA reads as TGTGCCAGCAGCCGATCGTCGGACAGATACGAGCAGTACTTC.

The CDR3, as DNA: TGTGCCAGCAGTTTGGCCCGACTAGCGGGAGAAGAGACCCAGTACTTC. Translated: CASSLARLAGEETQYF. J is TRBJ2-5 and V is TRBV6-5; 12 bases are shared with TRBD2. Germline V CDR1 and CDR2: MNHEY, SVGAGI. The CDR3 length is 16 residues. V trimming: 4 bases; J trimming: 3 bases; junction bases outside the gene matches: 6.

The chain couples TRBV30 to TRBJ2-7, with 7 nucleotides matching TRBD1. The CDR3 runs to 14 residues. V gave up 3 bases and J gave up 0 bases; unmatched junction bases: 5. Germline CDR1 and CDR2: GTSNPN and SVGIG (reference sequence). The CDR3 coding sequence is TGTGCCTGGAGGAACCCAGGGGGCTCCTACGAGCAGTACTTC. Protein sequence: CAWRNPGGSYEQYF.

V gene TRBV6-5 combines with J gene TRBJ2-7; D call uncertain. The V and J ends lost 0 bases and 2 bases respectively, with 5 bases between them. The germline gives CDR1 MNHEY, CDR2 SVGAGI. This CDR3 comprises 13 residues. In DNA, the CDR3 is TGTGCCAGCAGTTACTCGTCTACCTACGAGCAGTACTTC. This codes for CASSYSSTYEQYF.

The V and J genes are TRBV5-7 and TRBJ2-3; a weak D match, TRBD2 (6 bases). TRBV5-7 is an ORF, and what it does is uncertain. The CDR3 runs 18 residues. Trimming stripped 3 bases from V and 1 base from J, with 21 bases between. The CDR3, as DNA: TGTGCCAGCAGCTCTCCTTTTTTCCGGGGGACGGGCACAGATACGCAGTATTTT. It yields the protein CASSSPFFRGTGTDTQYF.

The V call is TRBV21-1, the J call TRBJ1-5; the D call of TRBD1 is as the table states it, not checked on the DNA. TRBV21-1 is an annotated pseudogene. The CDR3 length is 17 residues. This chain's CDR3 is CASSKFAGGLSNQPQHF. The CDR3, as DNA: TGTGCCAGCAGCAAATTTGCAGGGGGCTTAAGCAATCAGCCCCAGCATTTT.

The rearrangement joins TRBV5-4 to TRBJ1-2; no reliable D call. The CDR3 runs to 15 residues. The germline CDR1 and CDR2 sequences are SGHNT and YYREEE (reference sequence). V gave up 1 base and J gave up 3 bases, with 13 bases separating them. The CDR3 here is CASSLRPTADYGYTF. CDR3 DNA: TGTGCCAGCAGCTTGAGACCAACAGCGGACTATGGCTACACCTTC.

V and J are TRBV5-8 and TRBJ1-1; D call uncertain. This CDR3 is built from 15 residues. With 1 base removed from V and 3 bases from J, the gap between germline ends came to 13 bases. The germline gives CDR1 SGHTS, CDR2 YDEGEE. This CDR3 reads CASSLSASADTEAFF. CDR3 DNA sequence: TGTGCCAGCAGCTTGTCGGCGAGTGCGGACACTGAAGCTTTCTTT.

The CDR3 spells CASGRDRVVGELFF. CDR3 bases: TGCGCCAGCGGCCGGGACAGGGTTGTCGGGGAGCTGTTTTTT. This chain links TRBV10-1 with TRBJ2-2; TRBD1 agrees at 9 bases. CDR1 is WNHNN, CDR2 SYGVQD, per germline (reference sequence). V lost 8 bases and J lost 7; bases outside the gene matches: 8. The CDR3 loop spans 14 amino acids.

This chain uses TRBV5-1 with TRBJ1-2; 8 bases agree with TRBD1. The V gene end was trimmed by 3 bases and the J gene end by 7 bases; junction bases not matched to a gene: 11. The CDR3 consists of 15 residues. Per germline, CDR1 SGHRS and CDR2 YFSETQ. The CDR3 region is CASSSEGQGGRGYTF. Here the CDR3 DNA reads TGCGCCAGCAGCTCGGAAGGACAGGGAGGTCGTGGCTACACCTTC.

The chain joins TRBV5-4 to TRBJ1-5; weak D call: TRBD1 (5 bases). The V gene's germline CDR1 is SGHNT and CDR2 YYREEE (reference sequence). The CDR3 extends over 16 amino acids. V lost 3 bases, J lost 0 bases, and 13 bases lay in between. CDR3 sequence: CASSYSGGYSNQPQHF. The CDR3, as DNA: TGTGCCAGCAGCTACTCCGGGGGGTATAGCAATCAGCCCCAGCATTTT.

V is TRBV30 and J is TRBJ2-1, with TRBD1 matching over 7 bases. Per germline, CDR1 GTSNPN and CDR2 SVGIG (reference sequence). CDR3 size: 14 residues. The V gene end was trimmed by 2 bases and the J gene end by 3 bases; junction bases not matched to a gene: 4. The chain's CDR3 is CAWSSRTGYNEQFF. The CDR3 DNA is TGTGCCTGGAGTTCTAGGACAGGCTACAATGAGCAGTTCTTC.

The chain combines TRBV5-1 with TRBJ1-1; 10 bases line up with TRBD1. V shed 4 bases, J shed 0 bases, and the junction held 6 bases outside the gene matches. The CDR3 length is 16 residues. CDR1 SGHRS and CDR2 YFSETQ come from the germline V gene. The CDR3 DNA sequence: TGCGCCAGCAGCAACCGGGACAGGGGCATGAACACTGAAGCTTTCTTT. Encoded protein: CASSNRDRGMNTEAFF.

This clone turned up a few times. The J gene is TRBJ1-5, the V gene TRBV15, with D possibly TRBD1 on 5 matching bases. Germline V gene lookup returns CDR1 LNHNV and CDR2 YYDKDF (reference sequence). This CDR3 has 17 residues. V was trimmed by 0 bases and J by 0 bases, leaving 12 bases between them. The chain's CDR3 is CATSRDRRTISNQPQHF. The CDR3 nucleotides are TGTGCCACCAGCAGAGATCGCCGGACAATTAGCAATCAGCCCCAGCATTTT.